This TCR beta chain was captured in a study of T cell responses to AZD1222 COVID-19 vaccine. The CDR3 loop spans 14 amino acids. From germline, CDR1 is SGHAT and CDR2 FQNNGV. V was clipped by 2 bases and J by 0 bases, with 7 bases between them. Study-wide findings and caveats: Among the donors, most were white British and more were female, and clonal diversity was possibly underestimated.

Concerning this clone: Its antigen is not known.

Clones were sequenced by immunoSEQ multiplex PCR, and TCRdb holds only the in-frame ones, with some missing. The sample lists some 66,000 clones; roughly 84% were seen once. The TCR originated in an adult in good health. The sample here was peripheral blood, taken on day 0 of AZD1222 vaccination. V gene TRBV11-2 combines with J gene TRBJ1-2; tentative D call: TRBD1 (6 bases). CDR3 sequence: CASSLRQANYGYTF. CDR3 in DNA: TGTGCCAGCAGCTTAAGACAGGCTAACTATGGCTACACCTTC.